This TCR beta chain emerged from a study of blood T cell repertoires in COVID-19. This table comes from immunoSEQ multiplex PCR, and its TCRdb copy is limited to in-frame clones, with some not included. The top ten hold roughly 1.2% of the sample, which has approximately 300,000 clones, around 83% seen once. Germline V gives CDR1 SGHNT, CDR2 YYREEE (reference sequence). This CDR3 region has 14 residues. Trimming shortened V by 0 bases and J by 0 bases, and 4 bases separated the two germline ends. This clone was seen a handful of times. This TCR derives from a woman in her forties or fifties with acute or convalescent COVID-19. Sequenced sample: peripheral blood. V usage is TRBV5-4 and J usage is TRBJ1-3; D is unclear. Written as DNA, the CDR3 is TGTGCCAGCAGCTTGGACAACTCTGGAAACACCATATATTTT. This sequence encodes CASSLDNSGNTIYF. Looking up the rest from reference TRBV5-4 and TRBJ1-3 gives the full variable domain: ETGVTQSPTHLIKTRGQQVTLRCSSQSGHNTVSWYQQALGQGPQFIFQYYREEENGRGNFPPRFSGLQFPNYSSELNVNALELDDSALYLCASSLDNSGNTIYFGEGSWLTVV.